These T cell receptor beta chains were read from a single sample in a study of T cell responses to AZD1222 COVID-19 vaccine. Clones were sequenced by immunoSEQ multiplex PCR, and TCRdb holds only the in-frame ones, with some missing. The table lists around 130,000 clones, 88% of them singletons. The source was peripheral blood, collected 28 days after the second AZD1222 dose. These receptors were taken from an adult who received the AZD1222 COVID-19 vaccine. Both conserved end residues are part of each CDR3. The order of the fields is clone size, D gene, J gene, V gene, CDR3 DNA, CDR3 protein. D genes are given only for firm matches. Clone size appears in some rows only: once, few, many, or a class for an expanded clone.

size: NA
D: NA
J: TRBJ2-5
V: TRBV30
DNA: TGTGCCTGGAGTCAGGGCCCCCAAGAGACCCAGTACTTC
CDR3: CAWSQGPQETQYF

size: NA
D: NA
J: TRBJ1-1
V: TRBV29-1
DNA: TGCAGCGTTGTTAGTGGGAGGGGTGAAGCTTTCTTT
CDR3: CSVVSGRGEAFF

size: NA
D: NA
J: TRBJ1-1
V: TRBV19
DNA: TGTGCCAGTATTACGTCCGACAGGTTCACTGAAGCTTTCTTT
CDR3: CASITSDRFTEAFF

size: NA
D: NA
J: TRBJ1-1
V: TRBV9
DNA: TGTGCCAGCAGCAAAACAAGGATGAACACTGAAGCTTTCTTT
CDR3: CASSKTRMNTEAFF

size: NA
D: NA
J: TRBJ1-5
V: TRBV5-8
DNA: TGTGCCAGCAGCTTGTCTGGACAGTCACATAGCAATCAGCCCCAGCATTTT
CDR3: CASSLSGQSHSNQPQHF

size: NA
D: NA
J: TRBJ1-5
V: TRBV28
DNA: TGTGCCAGTAAAGTAGCGTTTGGGCCCCAGCATTTT
CDR3: CASKVAFGPQHF

size: once
D: NA
J: TRBJ1-6
V: TRBV18
DNA: TGTGCCAGCTCACCATCGGCCGGGAAGACCAATTCACCCCTCCACTTT
CDR3: CASSPSAGKTNSPLHF

size: NA
D: NA
J: TRBJ2-3
V: TRBV11-2
DNA: TGTGCCAGCAGCTTTTCAGATACGCAGTATTTT
CDR3: CASSFSDTQYF

size: NA
D: NA
J: TRBJ1-6
V: TRBV4-1
DNA: TGCGCCAGCAGCCAAGATTGGGGTGGGGGACAACAGAATTCACCCCTCCACTTT
CDR3: CASSQDWGGGQQNSPLHF

size: few
D: TRBD1
J: TRBJ2-2
V: TRBV6-5
DNA: TGTGCCAGCAGAAGGGACAGATCAACCGGGGAGCTGTTTTTT
CDR3: CASRRDRSTGELFF

size: NA
D: TRBD2
J: TRBJ2-7
V: TRBV6-2/TRBV6-3
DNA: TGTGCCAGCAGTTCCAACACGGGACTAGGGAGGCGGTATGGGTTC
CDR3: CASSSNTGLGRRYGF

size: NA
D: TRBD1
J: TRBJ1-1
V: TRBV19
DNA: TGTGCCAGCTCATTACAGGGGGACACTGAAGCTTTCTTT
CDR3: CASSLQGDTEAFF

size: NA
D: TRBD1
J: TRBJ2-2
V: TRBV4-1
DNA: TGCGCCAGCAGCCAAGGACAGGGAGACACCGGGGAGCTGTTTTTT
CDR3: CASSQGQGDTGELFF

size: NA
D: TRBD2
J: TRBJ2-5
V: TRBV27
DNA: TGTGCCAGCAGTTGGGGCGGGAGCTGGTTAGAGACCCAGTACTTC
CDR3: CASSWGGSWLETQYF

size: NA
D: NA
J: TRBJ2-7
V: TRBV6-5
DNA: TGTGCCAGCAGTTACTCGGGCCAGGGCTACGAGCAGTACTTC
CDR3: CASSYSGQGYEQYF

size: NA
D: TRBD2
J: TRBJ2-5
V: TRBV10-3
DNA: TGTGCCATCAGCGAGGGGCGGGGGGGCCTCGAGACCCAGTACTTC
CDR3: CAISEGRGGLETQYF

size: NA
D: NA
J: TRBJ1-5
V: TRBV7-2
DNA: TGTGCCAGCAGCTTACGGCCGGCGGGGCAGGGTCAGCCCCAGCATTTT
CDR3: CASSLRPAGQGQPQHF

size: NA
D: NA
J: TRBJ2-2
V: TRBV7-3
DNA: TGTGCCAGCAGTCAAACGGCACCCGGGGAGCTGTTTTTT
CDR3: CASSQTAPGELFF

size: NA
D: NA
J: TRBJ1-2
V: TRBV9
DNA: TGTGCCAGCAGCTGGGGGTCCGACTATGGCTACACCTTC
CDR3: CASSWGSDYGYTF

size: once
D: TRBD1
J: TRBJ2-2
V: TRBV24-1
DNA: TGTGCCACCAGTGACCCCAGGACAGGGAATACCGGGGAGCTGTTTTTT
CDR3: CATSDPRTGNTGELFF

size: NA
D: NA
J: TRBJ2-1
V: TRBV18
DNA: TGTGCCAGCTCACGGAAAGACAGGAACCCCATTGAGCAGTTCTTC
CDR3: CASSRKDRNPIEQFF

size: NA
D: TRBD1
J: TRBJ1-3
V: TRBV19
DNA: TGTGCCAGTATGGACAGGGGGCGATCTTCTGGAAACACCATATATTTT
CDR3: CASMDRGRSSGNTIYF

size: NA
D: TRBD2
J: TRBJ2-7
V: TRBV7-2
DNA: TGTGCCAGCAGCTCGGGACTAGCCGGGGTGAAGCAGTACTTC
CDR3: CASSSGLAGVKQYF

size: NA
D: NA
J: TRBJ2-1
V: TRBV11-3
DNA: TGTGCCAGCAGCTTTTCTAGACGATCCTACAATGAGCAGTTCTTC
CDR3: CASSFSRRSYNEQFF

size: NA
D: TRBD2
J: TRBJ2-7
V: TRBV18
DNA: TGTGCCAGCTCACCAACGACTAGCGGTTACTACGAGCAGTACTTC
CDR3: CASSPTTSGYYEQYF

size: NA
D: TRBD1
J: TRBJ1-4
V: TRBV28
DNA: TGTGCCAGCAATTACGGGACAGCCAATGAAAAACTGTTTTTT
CDR3: CASNYGTANEKLFF

size: NA
D: TRBD1
J: TRBJ1-1
V: TRBV9
DNA: TGTGCCAGCAGCGTAGTGACAGGGGGCACTGAAGCTTTCTTT
CDR3: CASSVVTGGTEAFF

size: NA
D: NA
J: TRBJ2-2
V: TRBV11-2
DNA: TGTGCCAGCAGAGCAGGACCCACCGGGGAGCTGTTTTTT
CDR3: CASRAGPTGELFF

size: once
D: NA
J: TRBJ2-1
V: TRBV7-2
DNA: TGTGCCAGCAGCTTGGACGGACAGCTAGGGGGCAATGAGCAGTTCTTC
CDR3: CASSLDGQLGGNEQFF

size: NA
D: NA
J: TRBJ2-7
V: TRBV27
DNA: TGTGCCAGCAGTCCCCAAAGCGGGTACGAGCAGTACTTC
CDR3: CASSPQSGYEQYF

size: NA
D: NA
J: TRBJ1-2
V: TRBV20-1
DNA: TGCAGTCCCACAGTCAGAGATGGCTACACCTTC
CDR3: CSPTVRDGYTF

size: NA
D: NA
J: TRBJ1-1
V: TRBV28
DNA: TGTGCCAGCAGTCCCCCCGGACTGGGTGATGTTGAAGCTTTCTTT
CDR3: CASSPPGLGDVEAFF

size: once
D: TRBD1
J: TRBJ2-1
V: TRBV24-1
DNA: TGTGCCACCGCTGACAGGGATGAGCAGTTCTTC
CDR3: CATADRDEQFF

size: NA
D: TRBD1
J: TRBJ1-2
V: TRBV7-2
DNA: TGTGCCAGCAGCACACGGACAGGGGCTAACTATGGCTACACCTTC
CDR3: CASSTRTGANYGYTF

size: NA
D: TRBD2
J: TRBJ2-1
V: TRBV6-1
DNA: TGTGCCAGCAGTGAAGGCCTAGCGGGGGCCCTACTCTTCAATGAGCAGTTCTTC
CDR3: CASSEGLAGALLFNEQFF

size: NA
D: TRBD2
J: TRBJ2-5
V: TRBV5-1
DNA: TGCGCCAGCAGTCGGGTGGTCCAGCGGGGGGAGATAGAGACCCAGTACTTC
CDR3: CASSRVVQRGEIETQYF

size: NA
D: NA
J: TRBJ1-5
V: TRBV6-5
DNA: TGTGCCAGCAGTTACTTCGACAGTCAGCCCCAGCATTTT
CDR3: CASSYFDSQPQHF

size: NA
D: NA
J: TRBJ2-4
V: TRBV27
DNA: TGTGCCAGCAGTCCCTCCCGGGAGATCGAAAACATTCAGTACTTC
CDR3: CASSPSREIENIQYF

size: NA
D: NA
J: TRBJ2-3
V: TRBV10-1
DNA: TGCGCCAGCAGTGAGCGGCGACTGGGCGATGTAGATACGCAGTATTTT
CDR3: CASSERRLGDVDTQYF

size: NA
D: TRBD2
J: TRBJ2-3
V: TRBV3-1/TRBV3-2
DNA: TGTGCCAGCGGGGGGACTAGTGTCGGTGCAGATACGCAGTATTTT
CDR3: CASGGTSVGADTQYF

size: NA
D: NA
J: TRBJ2-1
V: TRBV3-1/TRBV3-2
DNA: TGTGCCAGCAGCCAAGCGGGAGCGGCTGGGGGTGAGCAGTTCTTC
CDR3: CASSQAGAAGGEQFF

size: NA
D: TRBD1
J: TRBJ1-1
V: TRBV5-1
DNA: TGCGCCAGCAGCTCAACAGGGGGCTACACTGAAGCTTTCTTT
CDR3: CASSSTGGYTEAFF

size: NA
D: TRBD2
J: TRBJ2-1
V: TRBV11-1
DNA: TGTGCCAGCAGACCTTTTACTAGCGCGTCCTACAATGAGCAGTTCTTC
CDR3: CASRPFTSASYNEQFF

size: NA
D: TRBD1
J: TRBJ2-7
V: TRBV18
DNA: TGTGCCAGCTCAGATAGACAGGGTAGCTCCTACGAGCAGTACTTC
CDR3: CASSDRQGSSYEQYF

size: NA
D: NA
J: TRBJ2-7
V: TRBV28
DNA: TGTGCCAGCAGTTTAGGAGGGGTCGGTAGCAAAAACTTC
CDR3: CASSLGGVGSKNF

size: NA
D: TRBD1
J: TRBJ2-2
V: TRBV7-3
DNA: TGTGCCAGCAGCTCGGACAGGGTCGGAACCGGGGAGCTGTTTTTT
CDR3: CASSSDRVGTGELFF